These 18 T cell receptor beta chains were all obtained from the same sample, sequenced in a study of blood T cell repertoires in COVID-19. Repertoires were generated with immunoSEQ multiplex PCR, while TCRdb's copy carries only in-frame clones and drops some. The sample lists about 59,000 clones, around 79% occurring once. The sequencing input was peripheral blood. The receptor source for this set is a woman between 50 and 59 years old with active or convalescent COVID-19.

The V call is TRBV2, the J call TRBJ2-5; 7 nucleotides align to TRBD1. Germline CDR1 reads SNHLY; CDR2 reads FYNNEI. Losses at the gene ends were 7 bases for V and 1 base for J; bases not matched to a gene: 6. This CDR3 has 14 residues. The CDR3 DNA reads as TGTGCCAGCAACTACCGGGACAGCCAAGAGACCCAGTACTTC. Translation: CASNYRDSQETQYF.

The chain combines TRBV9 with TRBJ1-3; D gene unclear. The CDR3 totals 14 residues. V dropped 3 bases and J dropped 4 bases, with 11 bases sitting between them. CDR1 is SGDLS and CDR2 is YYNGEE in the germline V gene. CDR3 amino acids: CASSATLWGNTIYF. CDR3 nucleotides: TGTGCCAGCAGCGCTACCTTGTGGGGAAACACCATATATTTT.

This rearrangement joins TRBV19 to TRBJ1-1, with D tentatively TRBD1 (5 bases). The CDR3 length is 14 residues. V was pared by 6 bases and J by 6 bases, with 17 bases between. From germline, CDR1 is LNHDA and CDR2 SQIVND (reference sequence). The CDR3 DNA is TGTGCCAGTAGCATGGTTAGGGGTTTTTCTGAAGCTTTCTTT. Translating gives CASSMVRGFSEAFF.

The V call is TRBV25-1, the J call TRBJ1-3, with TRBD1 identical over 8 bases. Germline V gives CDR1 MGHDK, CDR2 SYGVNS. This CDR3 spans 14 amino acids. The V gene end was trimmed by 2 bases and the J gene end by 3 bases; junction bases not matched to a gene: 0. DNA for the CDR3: TGTGCCAGCAGTGAAGGACAGGGTGGAAACACCATATATTTT. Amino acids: CASSEGQGGNTIYF.

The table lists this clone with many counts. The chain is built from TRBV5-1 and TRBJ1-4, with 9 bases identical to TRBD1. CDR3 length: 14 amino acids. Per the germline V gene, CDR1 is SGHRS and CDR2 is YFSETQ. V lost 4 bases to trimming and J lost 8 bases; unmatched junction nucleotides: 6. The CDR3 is CASSAGQGREKLFF. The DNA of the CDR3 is TGCGCCAGCAGCGCGGGACAGGGTCGCGAAAAACTGTTTTTT.

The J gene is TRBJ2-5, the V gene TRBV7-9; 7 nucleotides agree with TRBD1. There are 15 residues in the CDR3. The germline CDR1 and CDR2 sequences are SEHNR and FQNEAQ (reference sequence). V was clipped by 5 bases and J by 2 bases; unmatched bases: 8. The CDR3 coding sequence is TGTGCCAGCAGCCGAGGGGGCGACGGTCAAGAGACCCAGTACTTC. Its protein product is CASSRGGDGQETQYF.

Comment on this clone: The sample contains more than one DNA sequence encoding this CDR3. DNA of the CDR3: TGTGCCAGCAGCCTCGGGACTAGCGGTAGCACAGATACGCAGTATTTT. This encodes CASSLGTSGSTDTQYF. This chain joins TRBV7-9 and TRBJ2-3; 11 positions match TRBD2. This CDR3 spans 16 amino acids. With 5 bases clipped from V and 0 bases from J, the junction kept 4 bases outside the gene matches. Germline V gives CDR1 SEHNR, CDR2 FQNEAQ (reference sequence).

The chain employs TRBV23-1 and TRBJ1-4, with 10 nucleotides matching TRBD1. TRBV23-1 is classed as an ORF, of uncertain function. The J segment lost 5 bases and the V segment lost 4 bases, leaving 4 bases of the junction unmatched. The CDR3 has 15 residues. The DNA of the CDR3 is TGCGCCAGCAGTCTAAGGGACAGGGGAAATGAAAAACTGTTTTTT. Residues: CASSLRDRGNEKLFF.

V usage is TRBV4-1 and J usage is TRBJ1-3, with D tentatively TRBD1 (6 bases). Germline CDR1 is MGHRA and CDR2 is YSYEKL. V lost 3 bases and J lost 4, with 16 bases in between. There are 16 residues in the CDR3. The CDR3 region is CASSHPGQMAGNTIYF. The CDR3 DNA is TGCGCCAGCAGCCATCCGGGACAAATGGCCGGAAACACCATATATTTT.

The CDR3 DNA reads TGTGCCTGGAGTGTCGACAGGGGCTACGAGCAGTACTTC. Residues: CAWSVDRGYEQYF. The V call is TRBV30, the J call TRBJ2-7, with 8 bases lining up with TRBD1. The V gene's germline CDR1 is GTSNPN and CDR2 SVGIG (reference sequence). The length of the CDR3 is 13 residues. Trimming at V came to 0 bases and at J to 3 bases, leaving 1 base not matched to a gene.

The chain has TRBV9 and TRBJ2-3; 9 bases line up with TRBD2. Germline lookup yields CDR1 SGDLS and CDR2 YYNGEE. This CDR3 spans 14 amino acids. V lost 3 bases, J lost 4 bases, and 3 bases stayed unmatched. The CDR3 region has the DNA TGTGCCAGCAGCGCGGGACTAGCTGCAGATACGCAGTATTTT. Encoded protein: CASSAGLAADTQYF.

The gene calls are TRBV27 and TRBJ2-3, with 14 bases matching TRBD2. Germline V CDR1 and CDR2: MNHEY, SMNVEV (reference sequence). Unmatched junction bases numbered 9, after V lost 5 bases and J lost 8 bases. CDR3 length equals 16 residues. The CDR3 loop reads CASSVGLAGVFGTQYF. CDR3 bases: TGTGCCAGCAGTGTGGGACTAGCGGGAGTCTTCGGTACGCAGTATTTT.

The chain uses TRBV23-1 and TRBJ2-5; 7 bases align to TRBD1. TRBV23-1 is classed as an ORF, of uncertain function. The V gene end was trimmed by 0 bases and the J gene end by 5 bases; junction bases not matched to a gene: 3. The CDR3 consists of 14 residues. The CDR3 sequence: CASSQSRGHETQYF. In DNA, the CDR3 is TGCGCCAGCAGTCAATCAAGGGGGCACGAGACCCAGTACTTC.

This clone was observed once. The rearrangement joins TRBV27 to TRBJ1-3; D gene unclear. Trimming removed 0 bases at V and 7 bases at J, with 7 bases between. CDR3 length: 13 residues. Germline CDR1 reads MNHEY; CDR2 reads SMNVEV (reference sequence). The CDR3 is CASSLSGGNTIYF. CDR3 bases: TGTGCCAGCAGTTTATCGGGAGGGAACACCATATATTTT.

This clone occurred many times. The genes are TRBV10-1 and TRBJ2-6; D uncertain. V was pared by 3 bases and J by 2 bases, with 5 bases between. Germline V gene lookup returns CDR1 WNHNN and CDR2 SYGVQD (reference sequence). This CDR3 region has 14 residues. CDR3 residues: CASSEYAGANVLTF. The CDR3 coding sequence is TGCGCCAGCAGTGAATATGCTGGGGCCAACGTCCTGACTTTC.

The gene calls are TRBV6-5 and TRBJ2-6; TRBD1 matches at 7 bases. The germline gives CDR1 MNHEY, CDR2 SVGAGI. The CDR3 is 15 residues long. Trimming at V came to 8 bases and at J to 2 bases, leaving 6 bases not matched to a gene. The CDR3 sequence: CASYRGLPGANVLTF. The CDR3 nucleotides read TGTGCCAGCTACAGGGGCTTACCTGGGGCCAACGTCCTGACTTTC.

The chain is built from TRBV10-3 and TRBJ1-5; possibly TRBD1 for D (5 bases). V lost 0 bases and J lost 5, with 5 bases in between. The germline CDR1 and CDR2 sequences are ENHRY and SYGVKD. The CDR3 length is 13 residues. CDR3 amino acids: CAISESTDQPQHF. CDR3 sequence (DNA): TGTGCCATCAGTGAGTCGACAGATCAGCCCCAGCATTTT.

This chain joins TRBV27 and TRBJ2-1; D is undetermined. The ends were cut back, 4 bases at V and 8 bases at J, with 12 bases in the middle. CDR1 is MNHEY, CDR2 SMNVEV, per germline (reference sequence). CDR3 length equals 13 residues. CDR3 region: CASSSIAIDEQFF. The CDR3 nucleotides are TGTGCCAGCAGTTCTATAGCTATCGATGAGCAGTTCTTC.